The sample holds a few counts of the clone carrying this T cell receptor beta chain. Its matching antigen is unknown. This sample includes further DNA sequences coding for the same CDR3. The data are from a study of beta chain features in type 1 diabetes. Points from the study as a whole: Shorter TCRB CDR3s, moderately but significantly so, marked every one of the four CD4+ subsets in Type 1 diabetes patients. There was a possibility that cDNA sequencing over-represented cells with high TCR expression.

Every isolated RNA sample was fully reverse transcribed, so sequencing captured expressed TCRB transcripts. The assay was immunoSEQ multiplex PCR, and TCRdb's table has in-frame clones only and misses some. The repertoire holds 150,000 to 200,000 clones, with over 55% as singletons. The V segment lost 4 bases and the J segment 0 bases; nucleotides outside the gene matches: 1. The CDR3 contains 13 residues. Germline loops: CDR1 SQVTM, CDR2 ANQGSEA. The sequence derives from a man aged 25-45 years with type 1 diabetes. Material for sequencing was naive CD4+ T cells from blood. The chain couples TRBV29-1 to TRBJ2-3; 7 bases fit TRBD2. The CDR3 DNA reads TGCAGCGTTGCCGGGGGGAGCACAGATACGCAGTATTTT. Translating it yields CSVAGGSTDTQYF.